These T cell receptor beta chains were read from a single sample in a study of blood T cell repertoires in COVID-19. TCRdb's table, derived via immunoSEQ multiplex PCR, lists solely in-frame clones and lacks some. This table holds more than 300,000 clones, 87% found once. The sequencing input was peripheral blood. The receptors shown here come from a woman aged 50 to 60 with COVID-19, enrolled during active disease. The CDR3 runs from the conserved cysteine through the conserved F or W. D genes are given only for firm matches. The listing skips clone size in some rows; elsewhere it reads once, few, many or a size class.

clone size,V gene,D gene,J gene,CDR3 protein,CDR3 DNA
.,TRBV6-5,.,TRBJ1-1,CASSYWAATEAFF,TGTGCCAGCAGTTACTGGGCTGCCACTGAAGCTTTCTTT
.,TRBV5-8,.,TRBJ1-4,CASSKDVGGEKLFF,TGTGCCAGCAGCAAGGACGTAGGGGGTGAAAAACTGTTTTTT
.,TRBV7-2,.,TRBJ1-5,CASSPQRGSNQPQHF,TGTGCCAGCAGCCCCCAACGGGGTAGCAATCAGCCCCAGCATTTT
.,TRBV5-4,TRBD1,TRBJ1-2,CASSTGTVDNYGYTF,TGTGCCAGCAGCACCGGGACAGTAGATAACTATGGCTACACCTTC
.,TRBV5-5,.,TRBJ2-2,CASSLAAGELFF,TGTGCCAGCAGCTTAGCCGCCGGGGAGCTGTTTTTT
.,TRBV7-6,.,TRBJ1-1,CASSIDVTGNTEAFF,TGTGCCAGCTCTATTGATGTCACAGGAAACACTGAAGCTTTCTTT
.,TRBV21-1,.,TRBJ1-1,CASSTSRDRARAFF,TGTGCCAGCAGCACCTCCCGGGACAGGGCCCGGGCTTTCTTT
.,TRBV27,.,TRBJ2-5,CASSLSRSLQETQYF,TGTGCCAGCAGTTTATCACGGTCTCTCCAAGAGACCCAGTACTTC
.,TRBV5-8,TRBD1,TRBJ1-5,CASSLGPTGASNQPQHF,TGTGCCAGCAGCTTGGGGCCCACAGGGGCCTCGAATCAGCCCCAGCATTTT
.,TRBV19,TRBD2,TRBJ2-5,CASRSGGIETQYF,TGTGCCAGTAGAAGCGGGGGCATAGAGACCCAGTACTTC
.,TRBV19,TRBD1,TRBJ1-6,CASTLGTERNSPLHF,TGTGCCAGTACCCTCGGGACAGAGAGAAATTCACCCCTCCACTTT
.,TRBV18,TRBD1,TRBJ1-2,CASSPVGTGNPYGYTF,TGTGCCAGCTCACCAGTGGGGACAGGGAATCCCTATGGCTACACCTTC
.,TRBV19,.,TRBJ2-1,CASSFDSYNEQFF,TGTGCCAGTAGCTTCGACAGTTACAATGAGCAGTTCTTC
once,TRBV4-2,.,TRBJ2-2,CASSLPGELFF,TGTGCCAGCAGCCTCCCGGGGGAGCTGTTTTTT
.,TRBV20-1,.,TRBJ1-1,CSVDTNTEAFF,TGCAGTGTGGACACTAACACTGAAGCTTTCTTT
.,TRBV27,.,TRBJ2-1,CASSFGTSSYNEQFF,TGTGCCAGCAGTTTTGGTACAAGCTCCTACAATGAGCAGTTCTTC
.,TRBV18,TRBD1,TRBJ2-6,CASSTTGGAGANVLTF,TGTGCCAGCTCAACTACAGGGGGCGCTGGGGCCAACGTCCTGACTTTC
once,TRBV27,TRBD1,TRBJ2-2,CATLPDRVTGELFF,TGTGCCACCCTCCCGGACAGGGTCACCGGGGAGCTGTTTTTT
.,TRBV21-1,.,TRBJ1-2,CASRRHPFNYGYTF,TGTGCCAGCAGACGACACCCATTCAACTATGGCTACACCTTC
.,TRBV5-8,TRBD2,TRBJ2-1,CASSLEGLAGDNEQFF,TGTGCCAGCAGCTTGGAAGGGCTAGCGGGTGACAATGAGCAGTTCTTC
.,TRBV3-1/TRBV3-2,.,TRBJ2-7,CASSQVEGGSYEQYF,TGTGCCAGCAGCCAAGTGGAGGGAGGTTCCTACGAGCAGTACTTC
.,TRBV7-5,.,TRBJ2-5,CARSLAGRLAEGFRETQYF,TGTGCCAGAAGCTTAGCTGGTAGGTTGGCGGAGGGATTCCGGGAGACCCAGTACTTC
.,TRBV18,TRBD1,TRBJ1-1,CASSLGQGLNTEAFF,TGTGCCAGCTCACTGGGACAGGGGTTGAACACTGAAGCTTTCTTT
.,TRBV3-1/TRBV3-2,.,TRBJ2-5,CATSKIPTVQETQYF,TGTGCCACCTCAAAGATACCGACAGTCCAAGAGACCCAGTACTTC
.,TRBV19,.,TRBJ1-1,CASSNEVGGLGGSEAFF,TGTGCCAGTAGTAATGAGGTGGGCGGGCTCGGGGGTTCTGAAGCTTTCTTT